Shown below are 10 T cell receptor beta chains from a single sample sequenced in a study of cytomegalovirus exposure and HLA in healthy donors. In the PCR, 60 Vbeta and 13 Jbeta primers were used. Clones were sequenced by immunoSEQ multiplex PCR, and TCRdb holds only the in-frame ones, with some missing. The table shows roughly 200,000 clones, with less than 85% occurring only once. The sample comprised PBMCs. These TCRs come from a man aged 18 to 30 in good health and CMV-seronegative.

The V and J genes are TRBV30 and TRBJ1-1; D perhaps matches TRBD1 (6 bases). CDR1 and CDR2 from the germline V gene are GTSNPN and SVGIG (reference sequence). The CDR3 length is 15 residues. V was shortened by 3 bases and J by 3 bases, with 17 bases between the two germline ends. CDR3 in DNA: TGTGCCTGGAGGGGGGGAGGGGGAATAGACACTGAAGCTTTCTTT. Amino acid sequence: CAWRGGGGIDTEAFF.

The rearrangement links TRBV27 to TRBJ2-7; 7 positions agree with TRBD1. CDR3 length: 14 residues. V shed 6 bases, J shed 1 base, and the junction held 6 bases outside the gene matches. Germline V gene sequence: CDR1 MNHEY, CDR2 SMNVEV (reference sequence). DNA of the CDR3: TGTGCCAGCAGCCTAGGGGGACAGTCCTACGAGCAGTACTTC. Translated, it gives CASSLGGQSYEQYF.

V and J are TRBV28 and TRBJ2-1, with 7 bases lining up with TRBD1. The CDR3 spans 14 residues. J lost 7 bases, V lost 7 bases, and 10 bases had no gene match. CDR1 is MDHEN, CDR2 SYDVKM, per germline. CDR3 protein: CASTPADRVNEQFF. The CDR3 nucleotides are TGTGCCAGCACTCCAGCCGACAGGGTTAATGAGCAGTTCTTC.

The V and J genes are TRBV29-1 and TRBJ1-1, with D tentatively TRBD1 (6 bases). The CDR3 loop spans 15 amino acids. Trimming took 4 bases from V and 3 from J, leaving 18 bases between them. CDR1 is SQVTM and CDR2 is ANQGSEA in the germline V gene. CDR3 bases: TGCAGCGTTGCTCACGATCAGGGGCTCGACACTGAAGCTTTCTTT. Its translation: CSVAHDQGLDTEAFF.

The chain couples TRBV30 to TRBJ1-1; 8 bases align to TRBD1. CDR1 is GTSNPN, CDR2 SVGIG, per germline (reference sequence). V lost 5 bases, J lost 4 bases, and 18 bases stayed unmatched. The CDR3 extends over 17 amino acids. CDR3 residues: CAWGFRGRGSLVTEAFF. Here the CDR3 DNA reads TGTGCCTGGGGGTTCAGGGGGCGAGGGAGCTTGGTCACTGAAGCTTTCTTT.

Regarding this clone: Other DNA sequences in this specimen translate into the identical CDR3. This chain links TRBV30 with TRBJ1-4; D is perhaps TRBD1 (6 bases). Per the germline V gene, CDR1 is GTSNPN and CDR2 is SVGIG (reference sequence). The germline V and J ends were trimmed by 3 bases and 2 bases, with 10 bases remaining between them. The CDR3 runs to 14 residues. CDR3 sequence: CAWSVDRTNEKLFF. Here the CDR3 DNA reads TGTGCCTGGAGCGTAGACAGGACTAATGAAAAACTGTTTTTT.

The rearrangement uses TRBV27 and TRBJ2-5; 7 nucleotides agree with TRBD1. This CDR3 is built from 16 residues. Trimming removed 6 bases from V and 1 base from J; junction bases left unmatched: 11. The V gene's germline CDR1 is MNHEY and CDR2 SMNVEV (reference sequence). CDR3 sequence reads: CASSHSGTAFQETQYF. The CDR3 DNA reads as TGTGCCAGCAGCCACTCCGGGACAGCTTTCCAAGAGACCCAGTACTTC.

The CDR3 here is CASMVGDRGGDTQYF. In DNA form, the CDR3 reads TGCGCCAGCATGGTCGGGGACAGGGGGGGAGATACGCAGTATTTT. The V gene is TRBV5-1, the J gene TRBJ2-3; TRBD1 matches 11 bases. After removal of 6 bases from V and 5 bases from J, the junction contained 8 bases not matched to a gene. This CDR3 is built from 15 residues. CDR1 SGHRS and CDR2 YFSETQ come from the germline V gene.

Regarding this clone: Its ends do not fully match the called genes, so a read error is possible. The V and J genes are TRBV7-7 and TRBJ2-2, with D maybe TRBD1 (6 bases). Germline-derived CDR1 and CDR2 are SSHAT and FNYEAQ (reference sequence). The CDR3 loop spans 16 amino acids. The CDR3 is CASSLVAGDNAGELFF. DNA of the CDR3: TGTGCTAGCAGCTTAGTGGCAGGGGATAATGCCGGGGAGCTGTTTTTT.

This chain links TRBV7-9 with TRBJ1-1; D unresolved. CDR1 SEHNR and CDR2 FQNEAQ come from the germline V gene (reference sequence). V gave up 1 base and J gave up 6 bases, with 12 bases separating them. The CDR3 sequence is 14 residues long. The CDR3 DNA reads as TGTGCCAGCAGCTTAGGGCAGGCCGGGGCTGAAGCTTTCTTT. Its translation: CASSLGQAGAEAFF. The entire variable domain, with the rest obtained from reference TRBV7-9 and TRBJ1-1, is as follows: DTGVSQNPRHKITKRGQNVTFRCDPISEHNRLYWYRQTLGQGPEFLTYFQNEAQLEKSRLLSDRFSAERPKGSFSTLEIQRTEQGDSAMYLCASSLGQAGAEAFFGQGTRLTVV.